A selection of T cell receptor beta chains follows, all from one sample in a study of T cells in Graves' hyperthyroidism and ophthalmopathy. TCRdb re-derived calls from the multiplex PCR reads in MiXCR, one entry per CDR3 protein. The sample contains roughly 700,000 distinct CDR3 sequences, around 16% of which appear only once. Sequenced material: blood. These receptor sequences come from a man aged 45-65 years with Graves' hyperthyroidism. The CDR3 runs from the conserved cysteine through the conserved F or W. Fields, in order: D gene, clone size, J gene, V gene, CDR3 protein, CDR3 DNA. The D gene is left open where the match is weak. Size is omitted from some rows. Given values are once, few, many or a class for expanded clones.

d_gene: TRBD1; abundance: many; j_gene: TRBJ2-7; v_gene: TRBV19; CDR3aa: CASSILAGGPYEQYF; CDR3nt: TGTGCCAGTAGTATCCTGGCAGGGGGACCCTACGAGCAGTACTTC
d_gene: .; abundance: once; j_gene: TRBJ2-7; v_gene: TRBV24-1; CDR3aa: CATSDGRSVGSYEQYF; CDR3nt: TGTGCCACCAGTGACGGACGGAGCGTAGGCTCCTACGAGCAGTACTTC
d_gene: TRBD1; abundance: many; j_gene: TRBJ2-7; v_gene: TRBV18; CDR3aa: CASSPDRASYEQYF; CDR3nt: TGTGCCAGCTCACCGGACAGGGCCTCCTACGAGCAGTACTTC
d_gene: TRBD1; abundance: once; j_gene: TRBJ1-5; v_gene: TRBV12-3/TRBV12-4; CDR3aa: CASSPTGRLKQPQHF; CDR3nt: TGTGCCAGCAGCCCGACAGGGCGCTTAAAGCAGCCCCAGCATTTT
d_gene: .; abundance: .; j_gene: TRBJ2-1; v_gene: TRBV14; CDR3aa: CASSQGRAGSYNEQFF; CDR3nt: TGTGCCAGCAGCCAGGGGCGGGCTGGCTCCTACAATGAGCAGTTCTTC
d_gene: .; abundance: .; j_gene: TRBJ1-2; v_gene: TRBV6-2/TRBV6-3; CDR3aa: CASRPDSYYGYTF; CDR3nt: TGTGCCAGCAGGCCGGACAGCTACTATGGCTACACCTTC
d_gene: .; abundance: .; j_gene: TRBJ2-7; v_gene: TRBV6-5; CDR3aa: CASSYSISSSYEQYF; CDR3nt: TGTGCCAGCAGTTACTCGATCTCAAGCTCCTACGAGCAGTACTTC
d_gene: .; abundance: many; j_gene: TRBJ2-7; v_gene: TRBV12-3/TRBV12-4; CDR3aa: CASSTGPGNYEQYF; CDR3nt: TGTGCCAGCAGTACGGGACCTGGAAACTACGAGCAGTACTTC
d_gene: TRBD1; abundance: .; j_gene: TRBJ2-7; v_gene: TRBV20-1; CDR3aa: CSGSSRFRRDRSYSQYF; CDR3nt: TGCAGTGGTAGCTCTAGATTCCGCCGGGACAGGTCTTATTCGCAGTACTTC
d_gene: TRBD1; abundance: few; j_gene: TRBJ1-2; v_gene: TRBV7-9; CDR3aa: CASSLERGQGSYGYTF; CDR3nt: TGTGCCAGCAGCTTAGAGCGGGGACAGGGTAGCTATGGCTACACCTTC
d_gene: .; abundance: many; j_gene: TRBJ1-3; v_gene: TRBV7-9; CDR3aa: CASSLGPISGNTIYF; CDR3nt: TGTGCCAGCAGCTTGGGTCCTATCTCTGGAAACACCATATATTTT
d_gene: .; abundance: many; j_gene: TRBJ2-6; v_gene: TRBV6-1; CDR3aa: CASSESGANVLTF; CDR3nt: TGTGCCAGCAGTGAGTCTGGGGCCAACGTCCTGACTTTC
d_gene: TRBD1; abundance: few; j_gene: TRBJ2-5; v_gene: TRBV20-1; CDR3aa: CSAGDREETQYF; CDR3nt: TGCAGTGCGGGGGACAGGGAAGAGACCCAGTACTTC
d_gene: TRBD1; abundance: .; j_gene: TRBJ2-7; v_gene: TRBV28; CDR3aa: CASSFDGTGGHEQYF; CDR3nt: TGTGCCAGCAGTTTCGACGGGACAGGGGGACACGAGCAGTACTTC
d_gene: .; abundance: many; j_gene: TRBJ1-4; v_gene: TRBV4-3; CDR3aa: CASSQEGEKLFF; CDR3nt: TGCGCCAGCAGCCAAGAAGGAGAAAAACTGTTTTTT
d_gene: .; abundance: .; j_gene: TRBJ1-2; v_gene: TRBV5-6; CDR3aa: CASSLDQDDYGYTF; CDR3nt: TGTGCCAGCAGCTTGGATCAGGATGACTATGGCTACACCTTC
d_gene: .; abundance: many; j_gene: TRBJ2-3; v_gene: TRBV27; CDR3aa: CASSPLSTFSTDTQYF; CDR3nt: TGTGCCAGCAGTCCCCTCTCCACTTTTAGCACAGATACGCAGTATTTT
d_gene: .; abundance: many; j_gene: TRBJ2-3; v_gene: TRBV27; CDR3aa: CASTHWGGQATDTQYF; CDR3nt: TGTGCCAGCACTCACTGGGGGGGACAAGCGACAGATACGCAGTATTTT
d_gene: .; abundance: once; j_gene: TRBJ2-7; v_gene: TRBV5-1; CDR3aa: CASSLEGGPEQYF; CDR3nt: TGCGCCAGCAGCTTGGAGGGGGGTCCCGAGCAGTACTTC
d_gene: TRBD1; abundance: .; j_gene: TRBJ2-3; v_gene: TRBV5-6; CDR3aa: CASSLAGQGADTQYF; CDR3nt: TGTGCCAGCAGCTTGGCGGGACAGGGAGCAGATACGCAGTATTTT
d_gene: .; abundance: .; j_gene: TRBJ2-7; v_gene: TRBV12-3/TRBV12-4; CDR3aa: CASSPAAAYEQYF; CDR3nt: TGTGCCAGCAGTCCAGCGGCGGCCTACGAGCAGTACTTC
d_gene: TRBD1; abundance: few; j_gene: TRBJ2-5; v_gene: TRBV10-1; CDR3aa: CASSESRAGGLETQYF; CDR3nt: TGCGCCAGCAGTGAGTCGCGGGCAGGGGGCTTGGAGACCCAGTACTTC
d_gene: TRBD2; abundance: .; j_gene: TRBJ2-1; v_gene: TRBV4-1; CDR3aa: CASSQVGLANEQFF; CDR3nt: TGCGCCAGCAGCCAGGTGGGACTAGCAAATGAGCAGTTCTTC
d_gene: TRBD2; abundance: few; j_gene: TRBJ2-1; v_gene: TRBV3-1; CDR3aa: CASSQPLVRGGYNEQFF; CDR3nt: TGTGCCAGCAGCCAGCCACTCGTGCGGGGGGGGTACAATGAGCAGTTCTTC
d_gene: .; abundance: few; j_gene: TRBJ2-7; v_gene: TRBV19; CDR3aa: CASSTDTSYYEQYF; CDR3nt: TGTGCCAGTAGCACAGATACCAGCTACTACGAGCAGTACTTC
d_gene: .; abundance: few; j_gene: TRBJ1-6; v_gene: TRBV27; CDR3aa: CASSTMTGSNSPLHF; CDR3nt: TGTGCCAGCAGTACTATGACGGGGAGTAATTCACCCCTCCACTTT
d_gene: TRBD2; abundance: many; j_gene: TRBJ2-4; v_gene: TRBV2; CDR3aa: CASSGSSGRGNIQYF; CDR3nt: TGTGCCAGCAGTGGCTCTAGCGGGAGAGGAAACATTCAGTACTTC
d_gene: TRBD2; abundance: many; j_gene: TRBJ2-7; v_gene: TRBV27; CDR3aa: CASRPYSGGLTEQYF; CDR3nt: TGTGCCAGCAGGCCATATTCGGGAGGGCTCACCGAGCAGTACTTC
d_gene: .; abundance: many; j_gene: TRBJ2-1; v_gene: TRBV6-1; CDR3aa: CASSPVSNNEQFF; CDR3nt: TGTGCCAGCAGCCCCGTCTCGAACAATGAGCAGTTCTTC
d_gene: .; abundance: .; j_gene: TRBJ2-7; v_gene: TRBV13; CDR3aa: CASSLLLGSYEQYF; CDR3nt: TGTGCCAGCAGCTTACTTCTCGGCTCCTACGAGCAGTACTTC
d_gene: TRBD2; abundance: .; j_gene: TRBJ2-3; v_gene: TRBV25-1; CDR3aa: CASRGAGVRDTQYF; CDR3nt: TGTGCCAGCAGGGGAGCGGGAGTTAGGGATACGCAGTATTTT
d_gene: .; abundance: many; j_gene: TRBJ1-4; v_gene: TRBV15; CDR3aa: CATSRDSPATNEKLFF; CDR3nt: TGTGCCACCAGCAGGGACAGTCCTGCAACTAATGAAAAACTGTTTTTT
d_gene: TRBD2; abundance: .; j_gene: TRBJ2-5; v_gene: TRBV5-1; CDR3aa: CASSLTLAGQETQYF; CDR3nt: TGCGCCAGCAGCTTAACCCTAGCGGGCCAAGAGACCCAGTACTTC
d_gene: .; abundance: .; j_gene: TRBJ1-1; v_gene: TRBV24-1; CDR3aa: CATSDLMTGTGAFF; CDR3nt: TGTGCCACCAGTGATTTAATGACAGGAACCGGGGCTTTCTTT
d_gene: .; abundance: few; j_gene: TRBJ2-7; v_gene: TRBV3-1; CDR3aa: CASSQGPPSASTGEQYF; CDR3nt: TGTGCCAGCAGCCAAGGTCCACCTAGCGCCTCTACTGGGGAGCAGTACTTC
d_gene: .; abundance: many; j_gene: TRBJ2-1; v_gene: TRBV27; CDR3aa: CASSATGGNLGYNEQFF; CDR3nt: TGTGCCAGCAGTGCCACCGGAGGGAATTTAGGGTACAATGAGCAGTTCTTC
d_gene: TRBD2; abundance: many; j_gene: TRBJ2-7; v_gene: TRBV2; CDR3aa: CQGLAGGRYEQYF; CDR3nt: TGTCAAGGACTAGCGGGAGGGCGGTACGAGCAGTACTTC
d_gene: .; abundance: few; j_gene: TRBJ2-7; v_gene: TRBV7-9; CDR3aa: CASSLIRGRDYEQYF; CDR3nt: TGTGCCAGCAGCTTAATCCGGGGTCGGGATTACGAGCAGTACTTC
d_gene: TRBD1; abundance: .; j_gene: TRBJ1-4; v_gene: TRBV15; CDR3aa: CATSARDRENLREKLFF; CDR3nt: TGTGCCACCAGCGCCCGGGACAGGGAAAACTTACGAGAAAAACTGTTTTTT
d_gene: .; abundance: .; j_gene: TRBJ2-7; v_gene: TRBV7-3; CDR3aa: CASSRYRGYEQYF; CDR3nt: TGTGCCAGCAGCCGCTACCGAGGCTACGAGCAGTACTTC
d_gene: .; abundance: few; j_gene: TRBJ2-3; v_gene: TRBV5-1; CDR3aa: CASSSPETTDTQYF; CDR3nt: TGCGCCAGCAGCTCCCCCGAAACCACAGATACGCAGTATTTT
d_gene: .; abundance: many; j_gene: TRBJ2-7; v_gene: TRBV28; CDR3aa: CASSLRGDEQYF; CDR3nt: TGTGCCAGCAGCTTGAGAGGGGACGAGCAGTACTTC
d_gene: .; abundance: .; j_gene: TRBJ2-7; v_gene: TRBV27; CDR3aa: CASGSTGLHEQYF; CDR3nt: TGTGCCAGCGGATCAACAGGTTTGCACGAGCAGTACTTC
d_gene: TRBD1; abundance: few; j_gene: TRBJ2-3; v_gene: TRBV5-1; CDR3aa: CASSVTPGQTTDTQYF; CDR3nt: TGCGCCAGCAGCGTGACTCCGGGACAGACCACAGATACGCAGTATTTT
d_gene: .; abundance: many; j_gene: TRBJ2-3; v_gene: TRBV7-3; CDR3aa: CASSISVLDTQYF; CDR3nt: TGTGCCAGCAGCATAAGTGTTCTAGATACGCAGTATTTT
d_gene: .; abundance: many; j_gene: TRBJ2-2; v_gene: TRBV3-1; CDR3aa: CASSQTIYREELFF; CDR3nt: TGTGCCAGCAGCCAAACCATTTATCGAGAGGAGCTGTTTTTT
d_gene: TRBD2; abundance: .; j_gene: TRBJ2-7; v_gene: TRBV7-3; CDR3aa: CASSLGLADIYEQYF; CDR3nt: TGTGCCAGCAGCCTCGGACTAGCGGATATCTACGAGCAGTACTTC
d_gene: TRBD2; abundance: many; j_gene: TRBJ2-3; v_gene: TRBV24-1; CDR3aa: CATSEGTSGRTDTQYF; CDR3nt: TGTGCCACCAGTGAGGGGACTAGCGGGAGGACAGATACGCAGTATTTT
d_gene: .; abundance: .; j_gene: TRBJ1-1; v_gene: TRBV27; CDR3aa: CASRNIRDTHYANTEAFF; CDR3nt: TGTGCCAGCAGAAATATCCGGGACACTCACTATGCGAACACTGAAGCTTTCTTT
d_gene: .; abundance: many; j_gene: TRBJ1-1; v_gene: TRBV3-1; CDR3aa: CASSRFGGLTEAFF; CDR3nt: TGTGCCAGCAGCCGTTTCGGGGGGTTGACTGAAGCTTTCTTT
d_gene: TRBD2; abundance: many; j_gene: TRBJ2-7; v_gene: TRBV7-9; CDR3aa: CASSPTSGTSGSSYEQYF; CDR3nt: TGTGCCAGCAGCCCGACTTCCGGGACTAGCGGGAGCTCCTACGAGCAGTACTTC
d_gene: TRBD2; abundance: .; j_gene: TRBJ2-3; v_gene: TRBV28; CDR3aa: CASSFQTGGGTDTQYF; CDR3nt: TGTGCCAGCAGTTTTCAAACGGGAGGAGGGACAGATACGCAGTATTTT
d_gene: TRBD1; abundance: many; j_gene: TRBJ2-7; v_gene: TRBV6-1; CDR3aa: CASRDRTPYEQYF; CDR3nt: TGTGCCAGCAGGGACAGGACACCCTACGAGCAGTACTTC
d_gene: TRBD2; abundance: .; j_gene: TRBJ2-1; v_gene: TRBV10-1; CDR3aa: CASSESLAGFNEQFF; CDR3nt: TGCGCCAGCAGTGAGAGTCTAGCGGGCTTCAATGAGCAGTTCTTC
d_gene: TRBD2; abundance: .; j_gene: TRBJ2-7; v_gene: TRBV19; CDR3aa: CASNDGLGSYEQYF; CDR3nt: TGTGCCAGTAACGACGGACTAGGCTCCTACGAGCAGTACTTC
d_gene: TRBD1; abundance: many; j_gene: TRBJ2-7; v_gene: TRBV6-1; CDR3aa: CASRTGTVTYEQYF; CDR3nt: TGTGCCAGCAGGACCGGGACAGTGACCTACGAGCAGTACTTC
d_gene: .; abundance: .; j_gene: TRBJ1-1; v_gene: TRBV6-5; CDR3aa: CASSYFVTPPGIGNTEAFF; CDR3nt: TGTGCCAGCAGTTACTTTGTTACCCCTCCGGGGATAGGAAACACTGAAGCTTTCTTT
d_gene: TRBD2; abundance: many; j_gene: TRBJ2-7; v_gene: TRBV29-1; CDR3aa: CSVEDPSGRLAHEQYF; CDR3nt: TGCAGCGTTGAAGACCCTAGCGGCCGCTTGGCCCACGAGCAGTACTTC
d_gene: TRBD2; abundance: few; j_gene: TRBJ2-7; v_gene: TRBV4-1; CDR3aa: CASSQDRTSPTLEQYF; CDR3nt: TGCGCCAGCAGCCAAGATAGGACTAGCCCCACCCTCGAGCAGTACTTC
d_gene: .; abundance: many; j_gene: TRBJ1-2; v_gene: TRBV2; CDR3aa: CASSVGRTYGYTF; CDR3nt: TGTGCCAGCAGTGTTGGAAGGACCTATGGCTACACCTTC